One and the same sample provided the 11 T cell receptor beta chains below, sequenced in a study of blood T cell repertoires in COVID-19. Repertoires were generated with immunoSEQ multiplex PCR, while TCRdb's copy carries only in-frame clones and drops some. The data show 150,000 to 200,000 clones, approximately 87% seen once. The sample taken for sequencing was peripheral blood. These receptors were obtained from a young man with active or convalescent COVID-19.

V and J are TRBV5-1 and TRBJ1-5; D is unclear. Trimming took off 0 bases at V and 4 bases at J, with 11 bases between the two ends. The CDR3 consists of 15 residues. Germline CDR1 reads SGHRS; CDR2 reads YFSETQ. CDR3 loop: CASSLAGDLNQPQHF. DNA for the CDR3: TGCGCCAGCAGCTTGGCCGGGGATCTAAATCAGCCCCAGCATTTT.

The chain has TRBV5-1 and TRBJ1-2; D remains unclear. Germline assignment: CDR1 SGHRS and CDR2 YFSETQ. The V end lost 0 bases, the J end lost 4 bases, and 4 bases lay between the germline ends. The CDR3 extends over 12 amino acids. The CDR3: CASSLDRYGYTF. For the CDR3, the DNA is TGCGCCAGCAGCTTGGATCGCTATGGCTACACCTTC.

The chain uses TRBV14 and TRBJ1-2; D gene ambiguous. The CDR3 is made up of 12 amino acids. Trimming took off 0 bases at V and 8 bases at J, with 7 bases between the two ends. Germline values: CDR1 SGHDN, CDR2 FVKESK. The CDR3 sequence: CASSQEHAGYTF. For the CDR3, the DNA is TGTGCCAGCAGCCAAGAACACGCCGGCTACACCTTC.

The chain carries TRBV5-1 and TRBJ1-5; the match to TRBD1 covers 11 bases. Trimming took 0 bases from V and 5 from J; bases not matched to a gene: 4. Germline lookup yields CDR1 SGHRS and CDR2 YFSETQ. This CDR3 contains 16 residues. CDR3 nucleotide sequence: TGCGCCAGCAGCTTGGGGACAGGGGGCGCGGATCAGCCCCAGCATTTT. This sequence encodes CASSLGTGGADQPQHF.

The chain combines TRBV18 with TRBJ2-7, with 9 bases identical to TRBD1. The germline V gene has CDR1 KGHSH and CDR2 LQKENI. This CDR3 region has 13 residues. Trimming at V came to 6 bases and at J to 3 bases, leaving 3 bases not matched to a gene. The CDR3 protein is CASSRQGDYEQYF. For the CDR3, the DNA is TGTGCCAGCTCTCGACAGGGGGACTACGAGCAGTACTTC.

This chain connects TRBV11-3 to TRBJ2-7; TRBD1 matches 7 bases. The CDR3 extends over 15 amino acids. V lost 5 bases to trimming and J lost 4 bases; unmatched junction nucleotides: 11. Germline assignment: CDR1 SGHNT and CDR2 YENEEA. The chain's CDR3 is CASSPRPGQMYEQYF. As DNA, the CDR3 is TGTGCCAGCAGCCCCCGTCCGGGACAGATGTACGAGCAGTACTTC.

This clone was picked up a small number of times. The gene calls are TRBV28 and TRBJ1-2, with 7 bases fitting TRBD1. The CDR3 contains 12 residues. CDR1 and CDR2 (germline): MDHEN, SYDVKM. V trimming: 10 bases; J trimming: 10 bases; junction bases outside the gene matches: 12. The chain's CDR3 is CAILDREHDYTF. DNA of the CDR3: TGTGCCATCCTAGACAGGGAACACGACTACACCTTC.

This clone occurred a few times. The chain combines TRBV11-2 with TRBJ1-6, with 10 bases fitting TRBD1. The germline V gene has CDR1 SGHAT and CDR2 FQNNGV. The CDR3 extends over 15 amino acids. V was pared by 6 bases and J by 8 bases, with 7 bases of the junction left unmatched. CDR3 amino acids: CASRQPGQGYSPLHF. The CDR3 coding sequence is TGTGCCAGCAGGCAGCCGGGACAGGGGTATTCACCCCTCCACTTT.

The J gene is TRBJ2-7, the V gene TRBV12-3 or TRBV12-4, with a tentative D call TRBD2 (6 bases). The germline V and J ends were trimmed by 6 bases and 8 bases, with 14 bases remaining between them. This CDR3 spans 12 amino acids. This CDR3 is CASSQTSGKQYF. CDR3 in DNA: TGTGCCAGCAGCCAGACTAGTGGAAAGCAGTACTTC.

This chain connects TRBV4-2 to TRBJ1-2; no clear D gene. The CDR3 is 17 residues long. V lost 0 bases and J lost 4, with 18 bases in between. Germline V CDR1 and CDR2: LGHNA, YNFKEQ. CDR3 nucleotide sequence: TGTGCCAGCAGCCAAGACTGGGCGACCCCGTCGGCCTATGGCTACACCTTC. Encoded protein: CASSQDWATPSAYGYTF.

The J gene is TRBJ2-1, the V gene TRBV30, with D tentatively TRBD2 (6 bases). The CDR3 consists of 12 residues. Germline V lookup: CDR1 GTSNPN, CDR2 SVGIG (reference sequence). In DNA, the CDR3 is TGTGCGGGCCGCGTGGGGGGCAATGAGCAGTTCTTC. It yields the protein CAGRVGGNEQFF.